This record covers a single TCR beta chain. As yet, its antigen is unknown. The CDR3 is 15 amino acids. The V end lost 5 bases, the J end lost 0 bases, and 12 bases lay between the germline ends. Germline V gene sequence: CDR1 SGHKS, CDR2 YYEKEE (reference sequence). The record originates from a study of radiotherapy plus CTLA-4 blockade in lung cancer. Sequencing used immunoSEQ multiplex PCR; TCRdb keeps in-frame clones, though not all of them. The sample has about 66,000 clones; approximately 83% are singletons. Study-level findings and limits: An expansion of tumor-derived TCR clones occurred in blood after radiotherapy plus ipilimumab.

The chain is built from TRBV5-5 and TRBJ1-5; D may be TRBD1 (6 bases). The sample was peripheral blood, taken from a patient treated with radiotherapy plus ipilimumab. This sequence was found in a human donor with non-small cell lung cancer who had a partial response to radiotherapy plus ipilimumab. The CDR3 bases are TGTGCCAGCAGTCAGGGGTTCTCTAGCAATCAGCCCCAGCATTTT. Its translation is CASSQGFSSNQPQHF.